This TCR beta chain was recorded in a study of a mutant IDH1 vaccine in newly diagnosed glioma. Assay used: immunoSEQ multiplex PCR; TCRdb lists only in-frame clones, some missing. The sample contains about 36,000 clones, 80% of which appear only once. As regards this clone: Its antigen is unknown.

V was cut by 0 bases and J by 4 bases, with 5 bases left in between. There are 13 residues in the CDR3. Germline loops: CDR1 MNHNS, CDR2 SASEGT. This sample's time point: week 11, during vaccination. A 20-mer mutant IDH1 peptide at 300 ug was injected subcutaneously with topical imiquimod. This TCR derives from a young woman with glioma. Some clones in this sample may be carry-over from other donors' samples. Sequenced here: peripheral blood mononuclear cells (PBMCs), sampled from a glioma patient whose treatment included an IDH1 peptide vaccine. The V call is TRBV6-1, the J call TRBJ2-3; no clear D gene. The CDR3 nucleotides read TGTGCCAGCAGTGAAGCGCCGCCAGATACGCAGTATTTT. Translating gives CASSEAPPDTQYF.